These 21 T cell receptor beta chains were sequenced from one sample in a study of T cell responses to AZD1222 COVID-19 vaccine. TCRdb's table, derived via immunoSEQ multiplex PCR, lists solely in-frame clones and lacks some. The top ten clones hold around 1.5% of a sample with approximately 150,000 clones, 85% to 95% of them seen once. This material consisted of peripheral blood, taken on day 0 of AZD1222 vaccination. Receptor source: an adult in good health.

The chain links TRBV15 to TRBJ1-5; D might be TRBD1 (6 bases). V was trimmed by 0 bases and J by 6 bases, leaving 12 bases between them. The CDR3 has 15 residues. Germline-derived CDR1 and CDR2 are LNHNV and YYDKDF (reference sequence). The CDR3 loop is CATSREPQGSQPQHF. The CDR3 region has the DNA TGTGCCACCAGCAGAGAGCCGCAGGGGAGTCAGCCCCAGCATTTT.

The rearrangement links TRBV29-1 to TRBJ2-7; the match to TRBD1 covers 10 bases. This CDR3 is built from 15 residues. CDR1 is SQVTM and CDR2 is ANQGSEA in the germline V gene. The ends lost 7 bases at V and 2 bases at J; junction bases unmatched: 11. The CDR3 here is CSAGQGTGRAYEQYF. The DNA for the CDR3 is TGCAGCGCGGGACAGGGGACGGGGAGGGCCTACGAGCAGTACTTC.

The CDR3 region has the DNA TGTGCCAGCAAGGTGGGTTGGAACACTGAAGCTTTCTTT. Translating it yields CASKVGWNTEAFF. The chain uses TRBV2 and TRBJ1-1; D unresolved. CDR3 length: 13 residues. Germline CDR1 is SNHLY and CDR2 is FYNNEI. The V end was cut by 7 bases, the J end by 1 base, with 10 bases between.

This chain connects TRBV7-2 to TRBJ2-7; 7 nucleotides align to TRBD1. V lost 3 bases, J lost 3 bases, and 14 bases stayed unmatched. The germline CDR1 and CDR2 sequences are SGHTA and FQGNSA. The CDR3 length is 17 residues. The CDR3 is CASSLGRSVTGIYEQYF. The CDR3, as DNA: TGTGCCAGCAGCTTGGGTCGGTCGGTGACAGGGATCTACGAGCAGTACTTC. Full variable domain (missing parts from reference TRBV7-2 and TRBJ2-7): GAGVSQSPSNKVTEKGKDVELRCDPISGHTALYWYRQSLGQGLEFLIYFQGNSAPDKSGLPSDRFSAERTGGSVSTLTIQRTQQEDSAVYLCASSLGRSVTGIYEQYFGPGTRLTVT.

The genes are TRBV27 and TRBJ2-3; D may be TRBD2 (6 bases). The germline V and J ends were trimmed by 7 bases and 0 bases, with 14 bases remaining between them. The CDR3 totals 15 residues. Germline V gives CDR1 MNHEY, CDR2 SMNVEV (reference sequence). The CDR3 DNA reads TGTGCCAGCAACGGCGGGACCCCAAGCACAGATACGCAGTATTTT. Encoded protein: CASNGGTPSTDTQYF.

This chain joins TRBV28 and TRBJ1-2; TRBD1 is a possible D gene (5 bases). V was cut by 2 bases and J by 5 bases, with 18 bases left in between. CDR1 is MDHEN and CDR2 is SYDVKM in the germline V gene. The CDR3 contains 16 residues. CDR3 protein: CASSLRSIQGRYGYTF. In DNA form, the CDR3 reads TGTGCCAGCAGTTTACGAAGTATTCAGGGTAGGTATGGCTACACCTTC.

The chain couples TRBV3-1 (or the pseudogene TRBV3-2) to TRBJ2-3; D not resolved. Trimming removed 3 bases from V and 2 bases from J, with 3 bases in between. The V gene's germline CDR1 is LGHDT and CDR2 YNNKEL (reference sequence). The CDR3 spans 12 residues. The DNA of the CDR3 is TGTGCCAGCAGCCACATCACAGATACGCAGTATTTT. Translating it yields CASSHITDTQYF.

This chain joins TRBV7-9 and TRBJ2-1, with 8 bases fitting TRBD1. V lost 4 bases, J lost 1 base, and 3 bases stayed unmatched. This CDR3 comprises 15 residues. Germline V gene lookup returns CDR1 SEHNR and CDR2 FQNEAQ (reference sequence). CDR3 loop: CASSWGQESYNEQFF. DNA of the CDR3: TGTGCCAGCAGCTGGGGACAGGAATCCTACAATGAGCAGTTCTTC.

In its sample, this clone was seen once. The chain recombines TRBV4-2 with TRBJ2-3; D unclear. Trimming cost V 0 bases and J 0 bases, with 7 bases left between them. The CDR3 sequence is 15 residues long. Germline V gene sequence: CDR1 LGHNA, CDR2 YNFKEQ. This chain's CDR3 is CASSQDRSSTDTQYF. The CDR3 coding sequence is TGTGCCAGCAGCCAAGACAGGTCTAGCACAGATACGCAGTATTTT.

The chain employs TRBV3-1 (or the pseudogene TRBV3-2) and TRBJ2-7, with D tentatively TRBD1 (6 bases). The V gene lost 4 bases and the J gene lost 2 bases, with 18 bases spanning the gap. CDR3 length: 16 amino acids. Looked up from germline, CDR1 is LGHDT and CDR2 is YNNKEL (reference sequence). The CDR3 DNA reads TGTGCCAGCAGCCGATCGAGCAGGGGAACCCCCTACGAGCAGTACTTC. Translated, it gives CASSRSSRGTPYEQYF.

The chain links TRBV6-6 to TRBJ1-6; D is possibly TRBD1 (5 bases). The CDR3 covers 13 residues. Germline CDR1 is MNHNY and CDR2 is SVGAGI (reference sequence). Trimming cost V 8 bases and J 14 bases, with 19 bases left between them. The DNA of the CDR3 is TGTGCCAGCGCAAGGGGAGAAGAGAGCGCCCTCCACTTT. Its translation: CASARGEESALHF.

The rearrangement uses TRBV24-1 and TRBJ1-4; D gene uncertain. The V gene lost 8 bases and the J gene lost 8 bases, with 20 bases spanning the gap. In germline, CDR1 is KGHDR, CDR2 SFDVKD. This CDR3 has 15 amino acids. The CDR3 is CATTLPRGGLEKLFF. The CDR3 nucleotides are TGTGCCACCACTCTACCCCGGGGAGGGCTCGAAAAACTGTTTTTT.

The genes are TRBV7-2 and TRBJ1-2; D unclear. V gave up 4 bases and J gave up 2 bases, with 17 bases separating them. CDR1 is SGHTA and CDR2 is FQGNSA in the germline V gene. This CDR3 is 16 amino acids long. DNA of the CDR3: TGTGCCAGCAGCTCAACGATAGGCCCACAAAACTATGGCTACACCTTC. Its protein is CASSSTIGPQNYGYTF.

The chain is built from TRBV18 and TRBJ1-1; the match to TRBD1 covers 7 bases. The CDR3 runs 13 residues. Unmatched junction bases numbered 5, after V lost 8 bases and J lost 2 bases. CDR1 KGHSH and CDR2 LQKENI come from the germline V gene. CDR3 coding DNA: TGTGCCAGCGCCCGGGACAGAAACACTGAAGCTTTCTTT. Its translation is CASARDRNTEAFF.

This chain joins TRBV7-2 and TRBJ1-2, with 7 bases that match TRBD1. The CDR3 contains 14 residues. Trimming removed 1 base from V and 7 bases from J; junction bases left unmatched: 6. Germline CDR1 SGHTA, CDR2 FQGNSA. The CDR3 nucleotides are TGTGCCAGCAGCTTAGGTGGAGGGGGCCGTGGCTACACCTTC. Translated, it gives CASSLGGGGRGYTF.

J is TRBJ2-1 and V is TRBV6-4; D ambiguous. CDR3 size: 13 residues. The germline CDR1 and CDR2 sequences are MRHNA and SNTAGT. V lost 2 bases and J 3 bases, leaving 5 bases between the germline ends. This CDR3 reads CASSDGDYNEQFF. The CDR3 DNA sequence: TGTGCCAGCAGTGACGGGGACTACAATGAGCAGTTCTTC.

V usage is TRBV28 and J usage is TRBJ1-1; no firm D call. This CDR3 has 15 residues. Per germline, CDR1 MDHEN and CDR2 SYDVKM. V was clipped by 3 bases and J by 0 bases, with 11 bases between them. CDR3 sequence: CASSLSRGMNTEAFF. The DNA of the CDR3 is TGTGCCAGCAGTTTGTCTCGCGGTATGAACACTGAAGCTTTCTTT.

The V gene is TRBV29-1, the J gene TRBJ1-2; D might be TRBD1 (5 bases). This CDR3 has 15 amino acids. The germline gives CDR1 SQVTM, CDR2 ANQGSEA. Trimming stripped 7 bases from V and 4 bases from J, with 22 bases between. CDR3 loop: CSGGPGAGVGYGYTF. CDR3 in DNA: TGCAGCGGCGGACCTGGGGCGGGGGTAGGCTATGGCTACACCTTC.

This rearrangement joins TRBV5-6 to TRBJ2-3; D is uncertain. The V gene lost 3 bases and the J gene lost 6 bases, with 17 bases spanning the gap. CDR3 length: 15 residues. CDR1 is SGHDT and CDR2 is YYEEEE in the germline V gene. This CDR3 reads CASSSQSKEPDTQYF. The CDR3 coding sequence is TGTGCCAGCAGCTCACAGTCCAAGGAGCCCGATACGCAGTATTTT.

The J gene is TRBJ2-3, the V gene TRBV27, with 8 bases that match TRBD2. With V trimmed by 5 bases and J by 5 bases, 9 bases remained unmatched. Germline CDR1 is MNHEY and CDR2 is SMNVEV (reference sequence). This CDR3 has 15 residues. The CDR3: CASSTIAGSGDTQYF. Written as DNA, the CDR3 is TGTGCCAGCAGTACGATAGCGGGGTCCGGAGATACGCAGTATTTT.

The chain combines TRBV7-8 with TRBJ2-3; D is unresolved. Germline V lookup: CDR1 SGHVS, CDR2 FQNEAQ. The CDR3 extends over 14 amino acids. The V end was cut by 0 bases, the J end by 4 bases, with 8 bases between. CDR3 protein: CASSLASRADTQYF. In nucleotides, the CDR3 is TGTGCCAGCAGCTTAGCGAGTAGGGCAGATACGCAGTATTTT. The whole variable domain, filled in from reference TRBV7-8 and TRBJ2-3, reads GAGVSQSPRYKVAKRGQDVALRCDPISGHVSLFWYQQALGQGPEFLTYFQNEAQLDKSGLPSDRFFAERPEGSVSTLKIQRTQQEDSAVYLCASSLASRADTQYFGPGTRLTVL.